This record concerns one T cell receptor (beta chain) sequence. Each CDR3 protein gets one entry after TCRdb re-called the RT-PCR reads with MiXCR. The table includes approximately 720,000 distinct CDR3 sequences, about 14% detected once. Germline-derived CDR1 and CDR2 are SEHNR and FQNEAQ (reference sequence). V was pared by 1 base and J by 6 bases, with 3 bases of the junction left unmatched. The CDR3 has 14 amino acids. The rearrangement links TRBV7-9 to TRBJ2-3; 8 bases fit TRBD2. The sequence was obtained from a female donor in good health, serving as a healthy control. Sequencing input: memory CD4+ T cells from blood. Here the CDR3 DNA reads TGTGCCAGCAGCTTAGGGGGACTAGTTGATACGCAGTATTTT. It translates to CASSLGGLVDTQYF.